These T cell receptor beta chains were read from a single sample in a study of Ad26.COV2.S vaccination and SARS-CoV-2 variants. Using immunoSEQ multiplex PCR, the repertoire was profiled, and TCRdb retains in-frame clones only, with some absent. The data show 350,000 to 500,000 clones, around nine tenths seen once. This sample comprised peripheral blood, obtained in a trial of Ad26.COV2.S vaccine versus placebo. Receptors were obtained from a person between 18 and 65 years old who received the Ad26.COV2.S COVID-19 vaccine or a placebo. CDR3s include the opening cysteine and the closing phenylalanine or tryptophan. The D gene is left open where the match is weak. Rows may omit the clone size; those that give it use once, few, many or a size class.

V: TRBV28; D: TRBD1; J: TRBJ1-2; size: -; CDR3: CASGTGGLDNYGYTF; DNA: TGTGCCAGCGGGACAGGGGGCCTAGATAACTATGGCTACACCTTC
V: TRBV7-2; D: -; J: TRBJ2-7; size: -; CDR3: CASSRSVADFSYEQYF; DNA: TGTGCCAGCAGCCGTTCGGTAGCGGATTTTTCCTACGAGCAGTACTTC
V: TRBV5-1; D: -; J: TRBJ2-3; size: -; CDR3: CATSEGTLFTDTQYF; DNA: TGCGCCACCTCAGAAGGGACACTCTTCACAGATACGCAGTATTTT
V: TRBV24-1; D: TRBD2; J: TRBJ2-1; size: -; CDR3: CATSELAGTNEQFF; DNA: TGTGCCACCAGTGAACTAGCGGGTACGAATGAGCAGTTCTTC
V: TRBV7-3; D: -; J: TRBJ2-5; size: -; CDR3: CASSRDFQETQYF; DNA: TGTGCCAGCAGCCGGGACTTCCAAGAGACCCAGTACTTC
V: TRBV30; D: TRBD1; J: TRBJ2-7; size: -; CDR3: CAVGDRVAYEQYF; DNA: TGTGCCGTCGGGGACAGGGTTGCCTACGAGCAGTACTTC
V: TRBV5-4; D: -; J: TRBJ2-6; size: -; CDR3: CASSLAPRPSGANVLTF; DNA: TGTGCCAGCAGCTTGGCCCCACGGCCCTCTGGGGCCAACGTCCTGACTTTC
V: TRBV6-5; D: -; J: TRBJ2-1; size: -; CDR3: CASRIRNKQFF; DNA: TGTGCCAGCAGGATTCGTAATAAGCAGTTCTTC
V: TRBV29-1; D: -; J: TRBJ2-1; size: -; CDR3: CSVEELRELSNEQFF; DNA: TGCAGCGTTGAAGAATTGAGGGAGTTAAGCAATGAGCAGTTCTTC
V: TRBV25-1; D: -; J: TRBJ2-5; size: -; CDR3: CASSDRGREETQYF; DNA: TGTGCCAGCAGTGACCGGGGTCGGGAAGAGACCCAGTACTTC
V: TRBV28; D: -; J: TRBJ1-5; size: -; CDR3: CASSLRGWREPQHF; DNA: TGTGCCAGCAGTTTGAGGGGCTGGCGGGAGCCCCAGCATTTT
V: TRBV29-1; D: -; J: TRBJ1-2; size: -; CDR3: CSVVGRNYGYTF; DNA: TGCAGCGTAGTCGGACGGAACTATGGCTACACCTTC
V: TRBV9; D: -; J: TRBJ1-2; size: -; CDR3: CASSPQARGTYGYTF; DNA: TGTGCCAGCAGCCCACAGGCCCGAGGGACCTATGGCTACACCTTC
V: TRBV7-9; D: -; J: TRBJ1-6; size: -; CDR3: CASSHVPRAENSPLHF; DNA: TGTGCCAGCAGCCACGTCCCCAGGGCGGAAAATTCACCCCTCCACTTT
V: TRBV10-3; D: TRBD2; J: TRBJ2-1; size: -; CDR3: CAISGLAGGPRLNNEQFF; DNA: TGTGCCATCAGTGGACTAGCGGGAGGGCCGAGGTTAAACAATGAGCAGTTCTTC
V: TRBV10-3; D: -; J: TRBJ2-2; size: -; CDR3: CAISESRTGRPGELFF; DNA: TGTGCCATCAGTGAGTCGAGGACTGGACGCCCCGGGGAGCTGTTTTTT
V: TRBV27; D: TRBD1; J: TRBJ2-7; size: -; CDR3: CASSSTGGGYEQYF; DNA: TGTGCCAGCAGTTCGACAGGGGGGGGCTACGAGCAGTACTTC
V: TRBV5-6; D: TRBD2; J: TRBJ2-7; size: -; CDR3: CASSWGLASYEQYF; DNA: TGTGCCAGCAGCTGGGGACTAGCCTCCTACGAGCAGTACTTC
V: TRBV5-1; D: -; J: TRBJ2-7; size: -; CDR3: CASSLWQEPYEQYF; DNA: TGCGCCAGCAGCTTGTGGCAGGAGCCCTACGAGCAGTACTTC
V: TRBV9; D: -; J: TRBJ1-3; size: once; CDR3: CASSATRGAMGNTIYF; DNA: TGTGCCAGCAGCGCTACCAGAGGGGCAATGGGAAACACCATATATTTT
V: TRBV29-1; D: TRBD1; J: TRBJ2-7; size: -; CDR3: CSVPTGSSPYEQYF; DNA: TGCAGCGTCCCGACAGGGAGTAGCCCCTACGAGCAGTACTTC
V: TRBV4-3; D: -; J: TRBJ2-3; size: once; CDR3: CASSQDSTGGLRTDTQYF; DNA: TGCGCCAGCAGCCAAGATTCTACCGGGGGATTACGCACAGATACGCAGTATTTT
V: TRBV19; D: -; J: TRBJ2-1; size: -; CDR3: CASSRGQRTFNEQFF; DNA: TGTGCCAGTAGTAGAGGCCAGCGGACTTTCAATGAGCAGTTCTTC
V: TRBV30; D: TRBD2; J: TRBJ2-7; size: few; CDR3: CASRASGISEQYF; DNA: TGTGCCTCCCGGGCTAGCGGGATCTCCGAGCAGTACTTC
V: TRBV19; D: TRBD2; J: TRBJ2-1; size: -; CDR3: CASSIDVAGGEDEQFF; DNA: TGTGCCAGTAGTATAGATGTTGCGGGGGGTGAGGATGAGCAGTTCTTC
V: TRBV7-8; D: -; J: TRBJ2-7; size: once; CDR3: CASSTGTGLYEQYF; DNA: TGTGCCAGCAGCACCGGCACAGGTCTCTACGAGCAGTACTTC
V: TRBV6-6; D: TRBD2; J: TRBJ2-7; size: -; CDR3: CASSHESSGLSYEQYF; DNA: TGTGCCAGCAGTCACGAGTCTAGCGGTCTCTCCTACGAGCAGTACTTC
V: TRBV2; D: -; J: TRBJ1-1; size: -; CDR3: CASSERGYTEAFF; DNA: TGTGCCAGCAGTGAAAGGGGATACACTGAAGCTTTCTTT
V: TRBV9; D: -; J: TRBJ2-3; size: -; CDR3: CASSVGNGRGDTQYF; DNA: TGTGCCAGCAGCGTAGGTAACGGGAGAGGGGATACGCAGTATTTT
V: TRBV4-1; D: -; J: TRBJ1-5; size: -; CDR3: CASSQAGPYQPQHF; DNA: TGCGCCAGCAGCCAAGCCGGCCCTTATCAGCCCCAGCATTTT
V: TRBV4-2; D: -; J: TRBJ1-2; size: -; CDR3: CASSQEGLWVQDYGYTF; DNA: TGTGCCAGCAGCCAAGAAGGTCTGTGGGTACAGGACTATGGCTACACCTTC
V: TRBV6-2/TRBV6-3; D: -; J: TRBJ2-1; size: -; CDR3: CASSRGWSGDNEQFF; DNA: TGTGCCAGCAGCCGCGGTTGGAGCGGAGACAATGAGCAGTTCTTC
V: TRBV24-1; D: -; J: TRBJ2-3; size: once; CDR3: CATSDTQDRTDTQYF; DNA: TGTGCCACCAGTGACACCCAAGACAGAACAGATACGCAGTATTTT
V: TRBV6-1; D: -; J: TRBJ1-3; size: once; CDR3: CASSDEWLGRSSGNTIYF; DNA: TGTGCCAGCAGTGACGAGTGGTTGGGACGAAGCTCTGGAAACACCATATATTTT
V: TRBV18; D: -; J: TRBJ1-3; size: -; CDR3: CASSSQGLAGNTIYF; DNA: TGTGCCAGCTCATCGCAGGGTCTCGCTGGAAACACCATATATTTT
V: TRBV19; D: -; J: TRBJ1-3; size: -; CDR3: CASSIQALSGNTIYF; DNA: TGTGCCAGTAGTATACAGGCCCTCTCTGGAAACACCATATATTTT
V: TRBV27; D: -; J: TRBJ1-6; size: -; CDR3: CASSRPGAGNSPLHF; DNA: TGTGCCAGCAGTCGCCCCGGGGCGGGGAATTCACCCCTCCACTTT
V: TRBV6-5; D: TRBD1; J: TRBJ1-2; size: -; CDR3: CASSPSRQGNYGYTF; DNA: TGTGCCAGCAGTCCCTCACGACAGGGGAACTATGGCTACACCTTC
V: TRBV28; D: TRBD1; J: TRBJ2-7; size: -; CDR3: CASSLQGQGLYEQYF; DNA: TGTGCCAGCAGTTTACAAGGACAGGGCCTCTACGAGCAGTACTTC
V: TRBV5-6; D: -; J: TRBJ2-7; size: -; CDR3: CASSLPWQGYEQYF; DNA: TGTGCCAGCAGCTTGCCCTGGCAGGGCTACGAGCAGTACTTC
V: TRBV20-1; D: -; J: TRBJ2-1; size: -; CDR3: CSASRTDEQFF; DNA: TGCAGTGCTTCTCGGACCGATGAGCAGTTCTTC
V: TRBV19; D: -; J: TRBJ1-2; size: -; CDR3: CASSTRQNGGGYTF; DNA: TGTGCCAGTAGCACCAGGCAGAACGGGGGCGGCTACACCTTC
V: TRBV7-8; D: -; J: TRBJ1-1; size: -; CDR3: CASSPQQFGDTEAFF; DNA: TGTGCCAGCAGCCCGCAACAGTTTGGGGACACTGAAGCTTTCTTT
V: TRBV9; D: -; J: TRBJ1-3; size: few; CDR3: CASSPHTGLSGNTIYF; DNA: TGTGCCAGCAGCCCCCACACGGGACTCTCTGGAAACACCATATATTTT
V: TRBV12-3/TRBV12-4; D: TRBD1; J: TRBJ2-2; size: -; CDR3: CASSFGTGELFF; DNA: TGTGCCAGCAGTTTCGGGACAGGAGAGCTGTTTTTT
V: TRBV29-1; D: -; J: TRBJ2-1; size: -; CDR3: CSGSASEQFF; DNA: TGCAGCGGATCAGCTTCTGAGCAGTTCTTC
V: TRBV9; D: -; J: TRBJ2-2; size: -; CDR3: CASSVPGSTGASTGELFF; DNA: TGTGCCAGCAGCGTCCCTGGATCTACAGGTGCTAGCACCGGGGAGCTGTTTTTT
V: TRBV10-1; D: -; J: TRBJ2-7; size: -; CDR3: CASSAGADRTEYEQYF; DNA: TGCGCCAGCAGCGCCGGGGCTGACAGGACGGAATACGAGCAGTACTTC
V: TRBV7-9; D: TRBD2; J: TRBJ2-7; size: -; CDR3: CASSQPSGGNTYEQYF; DNA: TGTGCCAGCAGCCAACCTAGCGGGGGAAACACCTACGAGCAGTACTTC
V: TRBV5-4; D: -; J: TRBJ2-3; size: once; CDR3: CASSFPGADTQYF; DNA: TGTGCCAGCAGCTTTCCGGGGGCAGATACGCAGTATTTT
V: TRBV15; D: TRBD2; J: TRBJ2-3; size: -; CDR3: CATSSGLGTDTQYF; DNA: TGTGCCACCAGCTCCGGACTAGGGACAGATACGCAGTATTTT
V: TRBV20-1; D: -; J: TRBJ1-4; size: -; CDR3: CSASSQNEKLFF; DNA: TGCAGTGCTAGTTCCCAGAATGAAAAACTGTTTTTT
V: TRBV24-1; D: -; J: TRBJ2-1; size: -; CDR3: CATSGRFNEQFF; DNA: TGTGCCACCAGTGGACGGTTCAATGAGCAGTTCTTC
V: TRBV13; D: TRBD2; J: TRBJ2-5; size: -; CDR3: CASSLTSGSETQYF; DNA: TGTGCCAGCAGCCTGACTAGCGGGAGTGAGACCCAGTACTTC
V: TRBV7-2; D: TRBD2; J: TRBJ2-2; size: once; CDR3: CASSPGLVNTGELFF; DNA: TGTGCCAGCAGCCCGGGACTAGTAAACACCGGGGAGCTGTTTTTT